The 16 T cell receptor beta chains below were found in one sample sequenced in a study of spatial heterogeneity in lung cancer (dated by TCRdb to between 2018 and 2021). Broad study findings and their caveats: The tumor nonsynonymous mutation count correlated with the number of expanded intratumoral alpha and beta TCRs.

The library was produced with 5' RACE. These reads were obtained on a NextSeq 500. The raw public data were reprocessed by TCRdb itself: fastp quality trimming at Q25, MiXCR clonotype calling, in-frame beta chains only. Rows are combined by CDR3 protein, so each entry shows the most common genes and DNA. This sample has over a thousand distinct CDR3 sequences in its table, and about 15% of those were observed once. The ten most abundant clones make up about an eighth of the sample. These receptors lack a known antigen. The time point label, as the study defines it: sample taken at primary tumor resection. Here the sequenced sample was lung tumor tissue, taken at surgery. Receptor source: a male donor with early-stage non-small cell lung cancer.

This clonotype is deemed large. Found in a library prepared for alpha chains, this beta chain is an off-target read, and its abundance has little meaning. The CDR3 DNA reads TGTGCCAGCAGTTATAGGGGGCGGGAAGATACGCAGTATTTT. Protein product: CASSYRGREDTQYF. The chain couples TRBV6-2 or TRBV6-3 to TRBJ2-3; a weak D match, TRBD1 (7 bases). The CDR3 loop spans 14 amino acids. The germline CDR1 and CDR2 sequences are MNHEY and SVGEGT. The V and J ends lost 3 bases and 5 bases respectively, with 12 bases between them.

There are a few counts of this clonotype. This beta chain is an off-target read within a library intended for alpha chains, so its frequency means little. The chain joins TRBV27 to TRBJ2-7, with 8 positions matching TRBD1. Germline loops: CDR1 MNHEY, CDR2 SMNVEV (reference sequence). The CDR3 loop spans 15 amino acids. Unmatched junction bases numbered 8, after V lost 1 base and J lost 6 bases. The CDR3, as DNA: TGTGCCAGCAGTTTATACCCCTGGACAGGGAGCGAGCAGTACTTC. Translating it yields CASSLYPWTGSEQYF.

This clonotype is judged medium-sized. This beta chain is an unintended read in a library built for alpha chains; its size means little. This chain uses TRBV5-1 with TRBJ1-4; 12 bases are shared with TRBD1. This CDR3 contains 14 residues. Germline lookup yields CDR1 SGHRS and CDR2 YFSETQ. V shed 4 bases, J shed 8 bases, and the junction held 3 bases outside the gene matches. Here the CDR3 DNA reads TGCGCCAGCAGCGTGGGACAGGGGGCGGAAAAACTGTTTTTT. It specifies CASSVGQGAEKLFF.

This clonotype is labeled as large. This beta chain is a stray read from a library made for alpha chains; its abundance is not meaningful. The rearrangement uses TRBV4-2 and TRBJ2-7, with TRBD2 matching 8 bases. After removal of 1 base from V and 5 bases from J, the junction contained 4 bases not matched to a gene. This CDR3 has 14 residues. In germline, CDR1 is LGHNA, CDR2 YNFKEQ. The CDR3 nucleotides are TGTGCCAGCAGCCAAGCGGGAGGGCGGGACGAGCAGTACTTC. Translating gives CASSQAGGRDEQYF.

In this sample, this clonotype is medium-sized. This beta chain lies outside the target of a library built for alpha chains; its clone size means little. Written as DNA, the CDR3 is TGTGCCAGCAGTTTAACGGGGAGCGGGGAGCTGTTTTTT. Its translation: CASSLTGSGELFF. This rearrangement joins TRBV27 to TRBJ2-2, with a weak D call TRBD2 (5 bases). Looked up from germline, CDR1 is MNHEY and CDR2 is SMNVEV (reference sequence). V was pared by 2 bases and J by 7 bases, with 8 bases between. The CDR3 runs to 13 residues.

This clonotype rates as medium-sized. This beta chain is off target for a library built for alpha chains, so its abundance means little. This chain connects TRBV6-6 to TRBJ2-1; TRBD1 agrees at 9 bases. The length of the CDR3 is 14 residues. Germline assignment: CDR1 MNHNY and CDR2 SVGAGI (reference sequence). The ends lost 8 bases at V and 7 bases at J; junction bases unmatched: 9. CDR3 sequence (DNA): TGTGCCAGCCAGACCGGGACAGGGCCAAATGAGCAGTTCTTC. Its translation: CASQTGTGPNEQFF.

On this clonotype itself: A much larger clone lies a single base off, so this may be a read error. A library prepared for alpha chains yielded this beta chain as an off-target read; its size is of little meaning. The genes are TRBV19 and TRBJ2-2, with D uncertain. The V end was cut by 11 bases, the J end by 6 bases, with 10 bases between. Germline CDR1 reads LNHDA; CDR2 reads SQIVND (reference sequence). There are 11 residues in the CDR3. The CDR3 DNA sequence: TGTGCCGGTCGATTCTCCGGGGAGCTGTTTTTT. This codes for CAGRFSGELFF.

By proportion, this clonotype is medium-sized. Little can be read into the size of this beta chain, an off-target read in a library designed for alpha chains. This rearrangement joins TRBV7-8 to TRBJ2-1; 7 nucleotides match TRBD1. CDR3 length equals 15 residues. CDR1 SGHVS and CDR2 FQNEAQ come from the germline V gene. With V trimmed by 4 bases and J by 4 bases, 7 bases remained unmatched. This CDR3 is CASSYAGTAYNEQFF. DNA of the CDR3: TGTGCCAGCAGCTACGCCGGGACAGCGTACAATGAGCAGTTCTTC.

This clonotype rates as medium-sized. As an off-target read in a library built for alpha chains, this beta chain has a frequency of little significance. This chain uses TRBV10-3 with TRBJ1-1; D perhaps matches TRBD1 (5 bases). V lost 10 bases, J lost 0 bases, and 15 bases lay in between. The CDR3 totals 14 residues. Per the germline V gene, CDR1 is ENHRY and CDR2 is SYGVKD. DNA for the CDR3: TGTGCCACAACCCCCGGACATTTGAACACTGAAGCTTTCTTT. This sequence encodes CATTPGHLNTEAFF.

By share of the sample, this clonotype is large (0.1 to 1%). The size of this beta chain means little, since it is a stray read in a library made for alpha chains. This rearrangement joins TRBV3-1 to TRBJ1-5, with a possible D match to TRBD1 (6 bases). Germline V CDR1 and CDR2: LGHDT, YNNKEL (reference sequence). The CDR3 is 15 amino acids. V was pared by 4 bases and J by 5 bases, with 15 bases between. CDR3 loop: CASSPQGSSDQPQHF. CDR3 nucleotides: TGTGCCAGCAGCCCACAGGGTTCTTCTGATCAGCCCCAGCATTTT.

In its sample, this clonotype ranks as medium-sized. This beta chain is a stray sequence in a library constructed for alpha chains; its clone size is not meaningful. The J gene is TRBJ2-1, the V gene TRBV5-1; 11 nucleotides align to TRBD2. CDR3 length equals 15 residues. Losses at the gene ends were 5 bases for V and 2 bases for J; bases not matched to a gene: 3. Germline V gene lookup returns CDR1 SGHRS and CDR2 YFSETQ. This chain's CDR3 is CASSPTSGAYNEQFF. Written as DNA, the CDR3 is TGCGCCAGCAGTCCGACTAGCGGGGCCTACAATGAGCAGTTCTTC.

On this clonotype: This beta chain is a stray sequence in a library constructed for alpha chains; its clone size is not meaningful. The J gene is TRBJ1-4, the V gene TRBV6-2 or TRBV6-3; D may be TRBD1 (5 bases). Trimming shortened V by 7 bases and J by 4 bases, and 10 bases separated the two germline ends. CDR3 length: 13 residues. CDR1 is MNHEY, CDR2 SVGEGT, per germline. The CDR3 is CASTRQFNEKLFF. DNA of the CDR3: TGTGCCAGCACCCGACAGTTTAATGAAAAACTGTTTTTT.

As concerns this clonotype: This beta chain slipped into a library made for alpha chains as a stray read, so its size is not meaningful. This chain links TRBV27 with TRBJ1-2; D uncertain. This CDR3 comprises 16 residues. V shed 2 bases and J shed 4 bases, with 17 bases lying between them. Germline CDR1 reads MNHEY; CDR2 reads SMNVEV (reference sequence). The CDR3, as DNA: TGTGCCAGCAGTTTAAAATCTTTGCAGCTCCCCTATGGCTACACCTTC. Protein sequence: CASSLKSLQLPYGYTF.

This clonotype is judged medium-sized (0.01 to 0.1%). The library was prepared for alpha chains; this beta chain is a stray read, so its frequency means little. This CDR3 reads CASSLMSGDLREQYF. Here the CDR3 DNA reads TGTGCCAGCAGTTTAATGTCAGGGGACCTACGAGAACAGTACTTC. The V gene is TRBV28, the J gene TRBJ2-7, with D tentatively TRBD1 (6 bases). Germline V gene lookup returns CDR1 MDHEN and CDR2 SYDVKM. The CDR3 length is 15 residues. Trimming left V 2 bases short and J 10 bases short, with 21 bases between.

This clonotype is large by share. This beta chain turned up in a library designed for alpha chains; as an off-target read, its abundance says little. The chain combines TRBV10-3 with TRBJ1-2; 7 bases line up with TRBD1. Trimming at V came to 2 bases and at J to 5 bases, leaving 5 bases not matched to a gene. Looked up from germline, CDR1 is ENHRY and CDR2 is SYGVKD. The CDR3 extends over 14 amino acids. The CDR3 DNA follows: TGTGCCATCAGTGAGAGGGACAGCGTTTATGGCTACACCTTC. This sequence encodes CAISERDSVYGYTF.

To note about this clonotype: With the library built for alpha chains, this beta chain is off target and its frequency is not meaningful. This chain's CDR3 is CASSESRYGYTF. The CDR3 region has the DNA TGTGCCAGCAGTGAATCTCGCTATGGCTACACCTTC. This chain joins TRBV25-1 and TRBJ1-2; D gene unclear. CDR1 MGHDK and CDR2 SYGVNS come from the germline V gene. V lost 1 base and J 4 bases, leaving 4 bases between the germline ends. CDR3 length: 12 amino acids.